This T cell receptor beta chain was found in a study of blood T cell repertoires in COVID-19. Overall study: Collection of acute and convalescent COVID-19 samples took place in the United States, Italy and Spain. Sources were T cells, B-cell-depleted T cells, or PBMCs; the material itself was cDNA or gDNA.

Authors' analysis steps: Amplification of reference gene primers was used by the study to estimate nucleated cell counts. Data came from immunoSEQ multiplex PCR; TCRdb stores just in-frame clones and leaves some out. The DNA gave D and trimming, while V, J and clone size come from that table. The data hold some 150,000 clones, with about nine tenths observed a single time. Trimming cost V 5 bases and J 0 bases, with 9 bases left between them. Looked up from germline, CDR1 is SNHLY and CDR2 is FYNNEI. The CDR3 is 14 residues long. The sequencing sample was made of peripheral blood. The TCR comes from a human donor in a cohort sampled during active COVID-19. V gene TRBV2 combines with J gene TRBJ2-3; possibly TRBD2 for D (5 bases). The CDR3 bases are TGTGCCAGCAGTAGGACTTCTAGCACAGATACGCAGTATTTT. Protein sequence: CASSRTSSTDTQYF.